A selection of T cell receptor beta chains follows, all from one sample in a study of CD8+ T cells in alopecia areata. Profiled with immunoSEQ multiplex PCR; TCRdb holds only in-frame clones, not every one. The sample yields 100,000 to 140,000 clones, 84% seen once. The sample here was CD8+ T cells sorted from blood, taken at week 24, from a patient treated with tofacitinib. These receptors were collected from a human donor with alopecia areata. Each CDR3 is given with its conserved first and last residue. A D gene is named only where the DNA matches it firmly. Clone sizes are given selectively: once, few, many, or a class where the clone is expanded.

D	size	V	J	CDR3	DNA
TRBD1	.	TRBV25-1	TRBJ2-2	CASSEYTDRANTGELFF	TGTGCCAGCAGTGAATATACGGACAGGGCGAACACCGGGGAGCTGTTTTTT
TRBD1	once	TRBV4-3	TRBJ2-7	CASSQGSRDRGRPSPSYEQYF	TGCGCCAGCAGCCAAGGCTCCCGGGACAGGGGAAGGCCTTCACCTTCCTACGAGCAGTACTTC
.	.	TRBV23-1	TRBJ1-4	CASSHLGGYKATNEKLFF	TGCGCCAGCAGTCACCTTGGGGGCTATAAAGCTACTAATGAAAAACTGTTTTTT
.	.	TRBV6-5	TRBJ2-5	CASSYVPAGETQYF	TGTGCCAGCAGTTACGTACCGGCGGGGGAGACCCAGTACTTC
.	.	TRBV19	TRBJ2-1	CASSIGGILYNEQFF	TGTGCCAGTAGTATAGGGGGCATTCTCTACAATGAGCAGTTCTTC
.	.	TRBV5-1	TRBJ1-5	CASSLVGIRSNQPQHF	TGCGCCAGCAGCTTGGTCGGGATTCGTAGCAATCAGCCCCAGCATTTT
.	.	TRBV7-9	TRBJ2-7	CASSLGTRGYEQYF	TGTGCCAGCAGCTTGGGGACAAGGGGTTACGAGCAGTACTTC
TRBD1	.	TRBV29-1	TRBJ2-3	CSVEGLRDRETTDTQYF	TGCAGCGTTGAAGGCCTCCGGGACAGGGAGACGACAGATACGCAGTATTTT
.	.	TRBV4-2	TRBJ2-5	CASSQEGKVADQETQYF	TGTGCCAGCAGCCAAGAGGGGAAGGTAGCGGATCAAGAGACCCAGTACTTC
.	.	TRBV15	TRBJ2-2	CATSRDRGTTGELFF	TGTGCCACCAGCAGAGATAGGGGGACCACCGGGGAGCTGTTTTTT
.	.	TRBV7-9	TRBJ1-1	CASSLPGGKNTEAFF	TGTGCCAGCAGTCTCCCTGGGGGAAAGAACACTGAAGCTTTCTTT
.	few	TRBV29-1	TRBJ2-5	CSVEGWTKNQETQYF	TGCAGCGTCGAGGGGTGGACCAAGAATCAAGAGACCCAGTACTTC
.	once	TRBV13	TRBJ1-6	CASSLGAGDNSPLHF	TGTGCCAGCAGCTTAGGGGCAGGGGATAATTCACCCCTCCACTTT
TRBD2	once	TRBV29-1	TRBJ2-3	CSVWGGSTDTQYF	TGCAGCGTCTGGGGGGGTAGCACAGATACGCAGTATTTT
.	.	TRBV7-6	TRBJ2-1	CASSLSGRHNEQFF	TGTGCCAGCAGCTTGTCGGGGCGGCACAATGAGCAGTTCTTC
TRBD1	few	TRBV5-1	TRBJ2-7	CASSGTGPHEQYF	TGCGCCAGCAGCGGGACAGGGCCCCACGAGCAGTACTTC
.	.	TRBV11-2	TRBJ2-7	CASSRAGLWYEQYF	TGTGCCAGCAGCAGGGCAGGTCTTTGGTACGAGCAGTACTTC
.	.	TRBV4-2	TRBJ2-1	CASSPVISVYEQFF	TGTGCCAGCAGCCCCGTAATTAGCGTCTATGAGCAGTTCTTC
.	.	TRBV29-1	TRBJ1-2	CSVGPDYGYTF	TGCAGCGTTGGGCCAGACTATGGCTACACCTTC
.	few	TRBV18	TRBJ2-7	CASSPSRDSYEQYF	TGTGCCAGCTCACCATCCAGGGACTCCTACGAGCAGTACTTC
TRBD2	.	TRBV5-6	TRBJ2-5	CASRPLAGPKETQYF	TGTGCCAGCAGGCCCCTAGCGGGGCCGAAAGAGACCCAGTACTTC
.	few	TRBV27	TRBJ2-1	CASTNLGLLLNEQFF	TGTGCCAGCACCAACTTGGGGCTTCTCCTCAATGAGCAGTTCTTC
TRBD1	once	TRBV6-6	TRBJ1-2	CASSLQGAPDGYTF	TGTGCCAGCAGTCTACAGGGGGCTCCGGATGGCTACACCTTC
.	.	TRBV2	TRBJ1-1	CASMSGRGNTEAFF	TGTGCCAGCATGTCGGGGCGTGGGAACACTGAAGCTTTCTTT
.	.	TRBV29-1	TRBJ1-2	CSVPRGGGYTF	TGCAGCGTTCCACGGGGGGGTGGCTACACCTTC
.	.	TRBV7-2	TRBJ2-7	CASSHYQGTNEQYF	TGTGCCAGCAGCCATTATCAGGGGACGAACGAGCAGTACTTC
TRBD1	.	TRBV4-3	TRBJ2-7	CASSQDRQGSREQYF	TGCGCCAGCAGCCAAGATCGACAGGGGTCACGCGAGCAGTACTTC
.	.	TRBV7-2	TRBJ2-3	CASSLGWATADTQYF	TGTGCCAGCAGCTTAGGTTGGGCCACGGCAGATACGCAGTATTTT
.	.	TRBV29-1	TRBJ1-6	CSVGDKEGSPLHF	TGCAGCGTTGGCGACAAAGAAGGTTCACCCCTCCACTTT
.	.	TRBV29-1	TRBJ2-5	CSVLGAGEVFTPETQYF	TGCAGCGTCTTAGGGGCAGGGGAGGTCTTCACCCCAGAGACCCAGTACTTC
.	.	TRBV14	TRBJ1-2	CASSQFTGTNYGYTF	TGTGCCAGCAGCCAATTCACCGGGACAAACTATGGCTACACCTTC
TRBD1	.	TRBV2	TRBJ1-2	CASGSLRDSLF	TGTGCCAGCGGGTCGTTGCGGGACAGTCTCTTC
.	once	TRBV4-2	TRBJ2-5	CASSQEYRYLQETQYF	TGTGCCAGCAGCCAAGAATATCGCTACCTACAAGAGACCCAGTACTTC
.	.	TRBV5-1	TRBJ2-1	CASSSVGWGDNEQFF	TGCGCCAGCAGCTCCGTGGGGTGGGGCGACAATGAGCAGTTCTTC
.	few	TRBV7-9	TRBJ2-7	CASSPGSEQYF	TGTGCCAGCAGCCCAGGTTCCGAGCAGTACTTC
.	.	TRBV4-3	TRBJ2-7	CASSQEVGGLTYEQYF	TGCGCCAGCAGCCAAGAGGTGGGGGGGCTAACCTACGAGCAGTACTTC
.	.	TRBV10-3	TRBJ2-1	CAIKGSSYNEQFF	TGTGCCATCAAGGGGAGCTCCTACAATGAGCAGTTCTTC
.	.	TRBV2	TRBJ2-7	CASEEEVGGEQYF	TGTGCCAGCGAGGAGGAGGTGGGAGGCGAGCAGTACTTC
TRBD1	.	TRBV10-3	TRBJ1-5	CAISVDRQGNQPQHF	TGTGCCATCAGTGTGGACAGGCAGGGAAATCAGCCCCAGCATTTT
TRBD1	few	TRBV9	TRBJ2-5	CASSVDGTGREYF	TGTGCCAGCAGCGTAGACGGGACAGGGCGTGAATACTTC
.	.	TRBV7-9	TRBJ2-7	CASSIDYEQYF	TGTGCCAGCAGCATTGATTACGAGCAGTACTTC
.	once	TRBV23-1	TRBJ2-7	CASSRSYFRFTGEQYF	TGCGCCAGCAGTCGATCCTACTTCAGGTTCACTGGAGAGCAGTACTTC
.	.	TRBV4-1	TRBJ1-1	CASTSGVNTEAFF	TGCGCCAGCACCTCAGGGGTGAACACTGAAGCTTTCTTT
.	.	TRBV7-9	TRBJ2-5	CASTFAPGGQETQYF	TGTGCCAGCACCTTTGCCCCCGGGGGACAAGAGACCCAGTACTTC
TRBD2	.	TRBV7-9	TRBJ2-7	CASSSPLAGVEQYF	TGTGCCAGCAGCTCTCCCCTAGCGGGCGTAGAGCAGTACTTC
.	.	TRBV5-6	TRBJ2-2	CASSLQGTGELFF	TGTGCCAGCAGCTTGCAGGGTACCGGGGAGCTGTTTTTT
.	.	TRBV7-9	TRBJ2-3	CASSLIRGRGTDTQYF	TGTGCCAGCAGCTTAATAAGGGGGAGGGGCACAGATACGCAGTATTTT
.	.	TRBV7-9	TRBJ1-1	CASLWGNTEAFF	TGTGCCAGCCTATGGGGGAACACTGAAGCTTTCTTT
.	.	TRBV7-9	TRBJ2-5	CASSPRGETQYF	TGTGCCAGCAGCCCCCGGGGAGAGACCCAGTACTTC
.	.	TRBV29-1	TRBJ2-5	CSVEMGGVDQETQYF	TGCAGCGTTGAAATGGGGGGCGTAGACCAAGAGACCCAGTACTTC
.	.	TRBV4-1	TRBJ1-3	CASSQDGTSGNTIYF	TGCGCCAGCAGCCAGGACGGGACAAGCGGAAACACCATATATTTT
TRBD1	.	TRBV29-1	TRBJ2-5	CSAPEGAAETQYF	TGCAGCGCCCCCGAGGGGGCTGCGGAGACCCAGTACTTC
.	.	TRBV4-3	TRBJ1-2	CASSQDRGRGGYGYTF	TGCGCCAGCAGCCAAGATCGGGGCAGGGGAGGTTATGGCTACACCTTC
TRBD1	.	TRBV5-1	TRBJ2-7	CASSPRGQVYEQYF	TGCGCCAGCAGCCCACGAGGACAGGTCTACGAGCAGTACTTC
.	.	TRBV19	TRBJ2-2	CASSILSRGVTGELFF	TGTGCCAGTAGTATACTCAGCAGGGGAGTTACCGGGGAGCTGTTTTTT
TRBD1	.	TRBV2	TRBJ2-2	CASAGQGAITGELFF	TGTGCCAGCGCGGGACAGGGGGCGATCACCGGGGAGCTGTTTTTT
.	.	TRBV7-9	TRBJ2-7	CASSSNIYEQYF	TGTGCCAGCAGCTCAAACATCTACGAGCAGTACTTC
TRBD1	few	TRBV7-2	TRBJ2-7	CASSFGQGISYEQYF	TGTGCCAGCAGCTTTGGACAGGGCATATCCTACGAGCAGTACTTC
TRBD1	.	TRBV7-9	TRBJ1-1	CASSSGGNTEAFF	TGTGCCAGCAGCTCAGGGGGAAACACTGAAGCTTTCTTT
.	.	TRBV29-1	TRBJ2-5	CSVEAPELETQYF	TGCAGCGTTGAAGCCCCAGAGTTAGAGACCCAGTACTTC